The next 26 T cell receptor beta chains were all read from a single sample in a study of blood T cell repertoires in COVID-19 (TCRdb year 2020). To prepare the library, the immunoSEQ multiplex PCR assay was applied. Here the immuneACCESS table is served through TCRdb, limited to in-frame sequences with V and J called. Missing clones are a known gap in these copies; in checked studies unresolved V genes cover under half, and the rest lacks a known reason. The sample table shows roughly 71,000 clones, and over 75% are seen once. Roughly 29% of the sample comes from the top ten. Material for sequencing was peripheral blood. All receptors derive from a man aged 50 to 59 with acute or convalescent COVID-19.

The CDR3 protein is CASSQGVAQNEKLFF. Here the CDR3 DNA reads TGTGCCAGCAGCCAAGGGGTAGCACAAAATGAAAAACTGTTTTTT. The genes are TRBV3-1 (or the pseudogene TRBV3-2) and TRBJ1-4; D unresolved. The V end lost 1 base, the J end lost 5 bases, and 11 bases lay between the germline ends. The V gene's germline CDR1 is LGHDT and CDR2 YNNKEL (reference sequence). The CDR3 totals 15 residues.

This chain connects TRBV5-4 to TRBJ2-2; possibly TRBD1 for D (6 bases). Deletions cut 4 bases from V and 9 bases from J, with 16 bases between. Germline CDR1 is SGHNT and CDR2 is YYREEE (reference sequence). The CDR3 covers 14 residues. The CDR3: CASSADRSLRELFF. The CDR3 DNA reads as TGTGCCAGCAGCGCCGACAGGAGTCTAAGGGAGCTGTTTTTT.

The genes are TRBV30 and TRBJ2-2, with TRBD2 matching over 10 bases. Germline assignment: CDR1 GTSNPN and CDR2 SVGIG (reference sequence). J gave up 5 bases and V 0 bases, and 9 bases lay outside the gene matches. The CDR3 is made up of 17 amino acids. CDR3 DNA sequence: TGTGCCTGGAGTGTATCAGCGGGGGGGCCTATTACCGGGGAGCTGTTTTTT. Translation gives CAWSVSAGGPITGELFF.

This clone was observed once. J is TRBJ2-3 and V is TRBV5-1; the D gene is possibly TRBD1 (6 bases). V lost 1 base to trimming and J lost 5 bases, with 11 bases between them. The CDR3 contains 14 residues. CDR1 SGHRS and CDR2 YFSETQ come from the germline V gene. In DNA form, the CDR3 reads TGCGCCAGCAGCTTGACAGGGACGGGAGATACGCAGTATTTT. Translated, it gives CASSLTGTGDTQYF.

V usage is TRBV5-4 and J usage is TRBJ2-3; the match to TRBD2 covers 10 bases. Unmatched junction bases numbered 6, after V lost 3 bases and J lost 5 bases. The CDR3 is 15 amino acids. The germline V gene encodes CDR1 SGHNT and CDR2 YYREEE (reference sequence). CDR3 loop: CASSSAGGLEDTQYF. CDR3 coding DNA: TGTGCCAGCAGCTCAGCGGGGGGGCTTGAAGATACGCAGTATTTT.

The rearrangement uses TRBV7-9 and TRBJ2-7; 7 bases align to TRBD1. CDR3 length: 14 amino acids. Germline-derived CDR1 and CDR2 are SEHNR and FQNEAQ (reference sequence). V lost 0 bases to trimming and J lost 4 bases; unmatched junction nucleotides: 3. The CDR3 sequence is CASSLADRAYEQYF. The CDR3 nucleotides are TGTGCCAGCAGCTTAGCCGACAGGGCTTACGAGCAGTACTTC.

The V gene is TRBV6-5, the J gene TRBJ2-1; possible D gene TRBD2, 6 bases. CDR1 is MNHEY, CDR2 SVGAGI, per germline. Trimming stripped 2 bases from V and 8 bases from J, with 13 bases between. The CDR3 loop spans 14 amino acids. CDR3 nucleotide sequence: TGTGCCAGCAGTTACATGGGCTGGGGGGATGAGCAGTTCTTC. Protein sequence: CASSYMGWGDEQFF.

This clone showed up just once. This chain links TRBV7-2 with TRBJ2-1; 8 bases fit TRBD1. The CDR3 runs 14 residues. With V trimmed by 3 bases and J by 12 bases, 10 bases remained unmatched. Germline V gene lookup returns CDR1 SGHTA and CDR2 FQGNSA. CDR3 amino acids: CASSFRGPPGGQFF. The CDR3 nucleotides are TGTGCCAGCAGCTTCAGGGGGCCTCCGGGTGGGCAGTTCTTC.

The rearrangement uses TRBV5-4 and TRBJ2-1; unclear D gene. The germline gives CDR1 SGHNT, CDR2 YYREEE (reference sequence). CDR3 length: 14 residues. V dropped 2 bases and J dropped 5 bases, with 11 bases sitting between them. DNA of the CDR3: TGTGCCAGCAGCTTTAGCCCACGGGACAATGAGCAGTTCTTC. Translating gives CASSFSPRDNEQFF.

This clone occurred a few times. The gene calls are TRBV2 and TRBJ2-7; 11 bases are a match to TRBD1. The CDR3 runs 13 residues. The germline V gene has CDR1 SNHLY and CDR2 FYNNEI. Trimming took 9 bases from V and 2 from J; bases not matched to a gene: 3. CDR3 protein: CASRDRGTYEQYF. The DNA of the CDR3 is TGTGCCAGTAGGGACAGGGGGACCTACGAGCAGTACTTC. Full variable domain (outside the CDR3, taken from reference TRBV2 and TRBJ2-7): EPEVTQTPSHQVTQMGQEVILRCVPISNHLYFYWYRQILGQKVEFLVSFYNNEISEKSEIFDDQFSVERPDGSNFTLKIRSTKLEDSAMYFCASRDRGTYEQYFGPGTRLTVT.

The rearrangement links TRBV6-5 to TRBJ1-1; tentative D call: TRBD1 (5 bases). The CDR3 runs 13 residues. V was pared by 3 bases and J by 5 bases, with 10 bases between. Germline assignment: CDR1 MNHEY and CDR2 SVGAGI. CDR3 sequence: CASSYSGLTEAFF. The CDR3 coding sequence is TGTGCCAGCAGTTATTCAGGGTTGACTGAAGCTTTCTTT.

The gene calls are TRBV7-9 and TRBJ2-7, with 7 bases lining up with TRBD1. The CDR3 length is 15 residues. J was trimmed by 3 bases and V by 8 bases; bases with no gene match: 13. Germline V CDR1 and CDR2: SEHNR, FQNEAQ (reference sequence). The CDR3 bases are TGTGCCAGCTCTATTATCCGGGACAGATACTACGAGCAGTACTTC. This sequence encodes CASSIIRDRYYEQYF.

This clone was seen many times. The rearrangement joins TRBV4-2 to TRBJ2-3; D ambiguous. Germline V CDR1 and CDR2: LGHNA, YNFKEQ. V lost 0 bases, J lost 4 bases, and 14 bases lay in between. The CDR3 spans 16 residues. CDR3 nucleotides: TGTGCCAGCAGCCAAGAACATCTCGCAAGCGCAGATACGCAGTATTTT. As protein: CASSQEHLASADTQYF.

The chain carries TRBV7-3 and TRBJ1-2; 7 positions agree with TRBD1. This CDR3 contains 13 residues. CDR1 is SGHTA, CDR2 FQGTGA, per germline. The V gene end was trimmed by 5 bases and the J gene end by 8 bases; junction bases not matched to a gene: 8. CDR3 sequence: CASSPGQVQGYTF. CDR3 DNA sequence: TGTGCCAGCAGCCCAGGACAGGTGCAAGGCTACACCTTC.

This clone is a singleton in its sample. This chain links TRBV27 with TRBJ1-3; D remains ambiguous. Per germline, CDR1 MNHEY and CDR2 SMNVEV (reference sequence). This CDR3 is 15 amino acids long. Trimming took 3 bases from V and 2 from J, leaving 11 bases between them. The CDR3: CASSLGGFPGNTIYF. Here the CDR3 DNA reads TGTGCCAGCAGTTTGGGCGGGTTTCCTGGAAACACCATATATTTT.

The chain recombines TRBV6-5 with TRBJ1-5; the D gene is possibly TRBD1 (5 bases). The V end lost 0 bases, the J end lost 7 bases, and 13 bases lay between the germline ends. The CDR3 is made up of 15 amino acids. The germline CDR1 and CDR2 sequences are MNHEY and SVGAGI. CDR3 region: CASSYSEGREQPQHF. In DNA, the CDR3 is TGTGCCAGCAGTTACTCGGAGGGGCGAGAACAGCCCCAGCATTTT.

The rearrangement links TRBV3-1 (or the pseudogene TRBV3-2) to TRBJ2-2; D might be TRBD1 (6 bases). Trimming took off 4 bases at V and 4 bases at J, with 19 bases between the two ends. The CDR3 has 17 residues. CDR1 and CDR2 from the germline V gene are LGHDT and YNNKEL (reference sequence). DNA of the CDR3: TGTGCCAGCAGCCCGGAGACGACAGGTCTGGCCACCGGGGAGCTGTTTTTT. It yields the protein CASSPETTGLATGELFF.

The chain couples TRBV5-4 to TRBJ2-3, with D possibly matching TRBD1 (6 bases). V was trimmed by 4 bases and J by 2 bases, leaving 14 bases between them. The germline V gene has CDR1 SGHNT and CDR2 YYREEE (reference sequence). CDR3 length: 15 amino acids. As DNA, the CDR3 is TGTGCCAGCAGCCCTGACAGGAGCTACACAGATACGCAGTATTTT. This codes for CASSPDRSYTDTQYF. Full variable domain (remainder filled in from reference TRBV5-4 and TRBJ2-3): ETGVTQSPTHLIKTRGQQVTLRCSSQSGHNTVSWYQQALGQGPQFIFQYYREEENGRGNFPPRFSGLQFPNYSSELNVNALELDDSALYLCASSPDRSYTDTQYFGPGTRLTVL.

The gene calls are TRBV6-5 and TRBJ2-5, with 7 positions matching TRBD1. The germline V gene encodes CDR1 MNHEY and CDR2 SVGAGI. J gave up 4 bases and V 6 bases, and 2 bases lay outside the gene matches. The CDR3 length is 12 residues. In DNA form, the CDR3 reads TGTGCCAGCAGCTACAGGGGAGAGACCCAGTACTTC. This codes for CASSYRGETQYF.

The J gene is TRBJ1-1, the V gene TRBV6-5, with D perhaps TRBD1 (5 bases). The CDR3 totals 14 residues. The ends were cut back, 7 bases at V and 0 bases at J, with 12 bases in the middle. CDR1 is MNHEY, CDR2 SVGAGI, per germline. CDR3 DNA sequence: TGTGCCAGCACTCCGAAGGGGTTGAACACTGAAGCTTTCTTT. This codes for CASTPKGLNTEAFF.

This sequence joins TRBV4-1 and TRBJ2-7, with TRBD1 as a possible D gene (6 bases). Germline V gene sequence: CDR1 MGHRA, CDR2 YSYEKL. The CDR3 runs 14 residues. V was trimmed by 1 base and J by 2 bases, leaving 9 bases between them. CDR3 in amino acids: CASSQVGQPYEQYF. The CDR3 coding sequence is TGCGCCAGCAGCCAAGTCGGACAGCCCTACGAGCAGTACTTC.

J is TRBJ2-1 and V is TRBV10-3; TRBD2 aligns across 11 bases. The CDR3 extends over 16 amino acids. V gave up 4 bases and J gave up 6 bases; unmatched junction bases: 8. Germline CDR1 is ENHRY and CDR2 is SYGVKD. In nucleotides, the CDR3 is TGTGCCATCAGTGGGTTGCGAGGACTAGCGGGCAATGAGCAGTTCTTC. The encoded protein is CAISGLRGLAGNEQFF.

The chain links TRBV30 to TRBJ2-4; TRBD2 agrees at 8 bases. The CDR3 spans 15 residues. V lost 2 bases, J lost 3 bases, and 6 bases stayed unmatched. CDR1 GTSNPN and CDR2 SVGIG come from the germline V gene (reference sequence). The CDR3 spells CAWSNPSGLKNIQYF. CDR3 coding DNA: TGTGCCTGGAGTAACCCTAGCGGGCTCAAAAACATTCAGTACTTC. The whole variable domain, remainder taken from reference TRBV30 and TRBJ2-4, is SQTIHQWPATLVQPVGSPLSLECTVEGTSNPNLYWYRQAAGRGLQLLFYSVGIGQISSEVPQNLSASRPQDRQFILSSKKLLLSDSGFYLCAWSNPSGLKNIQYFGAGTRLSVL.

The CDR3 sequence is CASSRTAGTGELFF. The CDR3 DNA reads TGTGCCAGCAGTCGGACGGCGGGCACCGGGGAGCTGTTTTTT. V gene TRBV6-2 or TRBV6-3 combines with J gene TRBJ2-2, with D possibly being TRBD2 (5 bases). V was shortened by 5 bases and J by 4 bases, with 11 bases between the two germline ends. The CDR3 extends over 14 amino acids. Germline-derived CDR1 and CDR2 are MNHEY and SVGEGT.

The V and J genes are TRBV19 and TRBJ1-1; D gene uncertain. V shed 7 bases and J shed 4 bases, with 13 bases lying between them. The CDR3 is 13 residues long. Germline values: CDR1 LNHDA, CDR2 SQIVND (reference sequence). The CDR3 reads CASNGVGFTEAFF. CDR3 nucleotides: TGTGCCAGTAACGGGGTAGGGTTCACTGAAGCTTTCTTT.

The J gene is TRBJ2-1, the V gene TRBV21-1; TRBD2 reflects the table's D call only, with no check against the DNA. TRBV21-1 is classified as a pseudogene. CDR3 length: 17 residues. The CDR3 loop is CASSKGPTTLSYNEQFF. DNA for the CDR3: TGTGCCAGCAGCAAAGGTCCGACTACCCTCTCCTACAATGAGCAGTTCTTC.